This entry describes one TCR beta chain. Its specificity is not known. The sample comes from a study of PD-1 blockade in mismatch repair-deficient tumors. Study details: Patients had approximately 13 mismatch repair-deficient cancer types, all previously treated and progressing.

All patients were mismatch repair deficient, assessed by either PCR or immunohistochemistry. TCR sequencing covered three patients who responded to pembrolizumab. Study-level results: Tumor-resident clones, often undetectable pretreatment in blood, expanded then contracted after pembrolizumab.

The assay was immunoSEQ multiplex PCR, and TCRdb's table has in-frame clones only and misses some. Here the sample spans just under 80,000 clones, about 82% being singletons. The CDR3 extends over 13 amino acids. The germline V gene has CDR1 KGHSY and CDR2 FQNENV. V gave up 7 bases and J gave up 0 bases, with 7 bases separating them. The V and J genes are TRBV16 and TRBJ1-5; D uncertain. This sample comprised peripheral blood, obtained 44 weeks after starting pembrolizumab. This clonotype was obtained from an adult with mismatch repair-deficient cancer. The chain's CDR3 is CASNRNSNQPQHF. DNA for the CDR3: TGTGCCAGCAATCGGAATAGCAATCAGCCCCAGCATTTT.